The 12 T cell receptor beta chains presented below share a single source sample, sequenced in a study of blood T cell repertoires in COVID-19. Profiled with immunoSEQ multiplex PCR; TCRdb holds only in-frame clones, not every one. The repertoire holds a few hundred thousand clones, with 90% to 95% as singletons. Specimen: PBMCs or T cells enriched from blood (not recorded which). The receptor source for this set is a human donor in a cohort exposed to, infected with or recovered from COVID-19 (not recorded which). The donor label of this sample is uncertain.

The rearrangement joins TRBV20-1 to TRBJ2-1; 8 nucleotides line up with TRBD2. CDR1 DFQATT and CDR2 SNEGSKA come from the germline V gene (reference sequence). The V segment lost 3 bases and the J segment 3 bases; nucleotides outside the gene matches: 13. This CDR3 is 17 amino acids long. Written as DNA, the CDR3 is TGCAGTGCTAGTAGAGATCCGGGGGGGGAGATCTACAATGAGCAGTTCTTC. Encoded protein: CSASRDPGGEIYNEQFF.

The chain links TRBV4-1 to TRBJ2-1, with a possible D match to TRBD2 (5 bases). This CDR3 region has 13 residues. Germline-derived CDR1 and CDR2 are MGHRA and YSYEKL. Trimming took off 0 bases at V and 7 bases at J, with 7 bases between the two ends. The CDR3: CASSQEGGNEQFF. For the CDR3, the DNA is TGCGCCAGCAGCCAAGAGGGCGGGAATGAGCAGTTCTTC.

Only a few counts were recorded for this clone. CDR3 residues: CASSQDRGSTIYF. CDR3 bases: TGCGCCAGCAGCCAAGATCGGGGTAGCACCATATATTTT. J is TRBJ1-3 and V is TRBV4-3, with D unclear. The CDR3 consists of 13 residues. Between the trimmed V and J ends, which lost 0 bases and 9 bases, there was a span of 9 bases. Per germline, CDR1 LGHNA and CDR2 YSLEER.

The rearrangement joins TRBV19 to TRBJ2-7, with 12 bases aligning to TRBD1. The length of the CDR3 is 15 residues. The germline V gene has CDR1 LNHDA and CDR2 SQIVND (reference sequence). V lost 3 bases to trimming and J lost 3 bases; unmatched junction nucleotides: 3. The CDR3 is CASSIGTGGFYEQYF. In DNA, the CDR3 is TGTGCCAGTAGTATCGGGACAGGGGGCTTCTACGAGCAGTACTTC.

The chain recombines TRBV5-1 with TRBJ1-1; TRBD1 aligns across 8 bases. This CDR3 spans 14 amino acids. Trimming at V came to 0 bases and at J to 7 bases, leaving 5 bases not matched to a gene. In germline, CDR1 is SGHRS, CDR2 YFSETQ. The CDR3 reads CASSLGQGLDEAFF. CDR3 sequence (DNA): TGCGCCAGCAGCTTGGGACAGGGGCTTGATGAAGCTTTCTTT. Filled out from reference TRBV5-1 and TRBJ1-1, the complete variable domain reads KAGVTQTPRYLIKTRGQQVTLSCSPISGHRSVSWYQQTPGQGLQFLFEYFSETQRNKGNFPGRFSGRQFSNSRSEMNVSTLELGDSALYLCASSLGQGLDEAFFGQGTRLTVV.

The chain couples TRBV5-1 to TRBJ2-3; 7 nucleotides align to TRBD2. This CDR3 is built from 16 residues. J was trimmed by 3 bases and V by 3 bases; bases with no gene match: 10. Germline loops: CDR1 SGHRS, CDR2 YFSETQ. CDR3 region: CASSWRGTQITDTQYF. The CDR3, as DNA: TGCGCCAGCAGCTGGCGGGGGACGCAGATTACAGATACGCAGTATTTT.

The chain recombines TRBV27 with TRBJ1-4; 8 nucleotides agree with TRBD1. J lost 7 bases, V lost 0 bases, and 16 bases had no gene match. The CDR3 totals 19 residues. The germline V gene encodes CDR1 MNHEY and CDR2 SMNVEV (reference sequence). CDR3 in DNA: TGTGCCAGCAGTTTATCCCGAAAGACAGGGGATGGGGGGACTGAAAAACTGTTTTTT. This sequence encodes CASSLSRKTGDGGTEKLFF.

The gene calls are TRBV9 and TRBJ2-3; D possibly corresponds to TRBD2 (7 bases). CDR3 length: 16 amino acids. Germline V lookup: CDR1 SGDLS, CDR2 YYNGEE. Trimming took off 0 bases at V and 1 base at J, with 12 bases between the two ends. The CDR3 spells CASSVEYGGRTDTQYF. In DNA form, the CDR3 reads TGTGCCAGCAGCGTAGAATACGGGGGGCGCACAGATACGCAGTATTTT.

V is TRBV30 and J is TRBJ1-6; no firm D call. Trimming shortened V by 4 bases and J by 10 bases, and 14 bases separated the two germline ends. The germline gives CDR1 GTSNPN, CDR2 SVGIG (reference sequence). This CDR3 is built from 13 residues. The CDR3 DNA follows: TGTGCCTGGACCGCGGGTACGGGATCACCCCTCCACTTT. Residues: CAWTAGTGSPLHF.

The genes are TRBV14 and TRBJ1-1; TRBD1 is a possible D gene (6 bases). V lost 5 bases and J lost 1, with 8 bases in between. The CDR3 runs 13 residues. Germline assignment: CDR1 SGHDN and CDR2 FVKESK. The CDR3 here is CASSWGQNTEAFF. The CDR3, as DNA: TGTGCCAGCAGCTGGGGACAGAACACTGAAGCTTTCTTT.

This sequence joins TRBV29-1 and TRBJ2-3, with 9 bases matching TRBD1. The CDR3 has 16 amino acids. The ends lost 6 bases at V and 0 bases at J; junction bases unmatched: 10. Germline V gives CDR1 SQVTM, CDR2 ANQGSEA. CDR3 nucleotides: TGCAGCGTGACCGGGACAGGGCATTCTAGCACAGATACGCAGTATTTT. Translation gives CSVTGTGHSSTDTQYF.

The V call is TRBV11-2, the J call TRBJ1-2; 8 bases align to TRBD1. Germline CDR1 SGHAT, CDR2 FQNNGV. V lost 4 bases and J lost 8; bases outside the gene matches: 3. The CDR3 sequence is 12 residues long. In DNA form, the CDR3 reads TGTGCCAGCAGCTATACAGGGGGAGGCTACACCTTC. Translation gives CASSYTGGGYTF.